The TCR beta chain under discussion was sequenced for a study of PD-1 blockade in classical Hodgkin lymphoma. Overall study: The patients were dosed with nivolumab 3 mg/kg, infused intravenously every 2 weeks.

Time point defined: cycle 4 day 1 (C4D1), after five to seven weeks of nivolumab. Relapse was seen in all patients after autologous stem cell transplantation, and brentuximab vedotin exposure was variable. Note on this clone: What it binds is unknown.

The CDR3 is made up of 15 amino acids. Trimming removed 0 bases at V and 5 bases at J, with 14 bases between. Germline values: CDR1 SGHNT, CDR2 YYREEE (reference sequence). Study observations and caveats: Reports indicated that newly diagnosed patients had lower baseline TCR diversity than healthy donors did. Before treatment, complete responders showed about the same diversity as newly diagnosed patients. Differences between repertoires have undefined causes, possibly disease activity or prior therapy.

Produced via immunoSEQ multiplex PCR; TCRdb's table is partial and in-frame only. Found here are about 64,000 clones, 91% of them singletons; the top ten hold approximately 10%. This chain joins TRBV5-4 and TRBJ1-2, with unresolved D. The sequenced sample was peripheral blood mononuclear cells (PBMCs), obtained before the fourth cycle of nivolumab. The receptor comes from a human donor with classical Hodgkin lymphoma. The CDR3 coding sequence is TGTGCCAGCAGCTTGGCCGGCTCCCCGAGGTATGGCTACACCTTC. As protein: CASSLAGSPRYGYTF.